This T cell receptor (beta chain) was sequenced during a study of cytomegalovirus exposure and HLA in healthy donors. The J segment lost 3 bases and the V segment lost 0 bases, leaving 3 bases of the junction unmatched. The CDR3 contains 16 residues. The germline gives CDR1 PRHDT, CDR2 FYEKMQ (reference sequence). The primer mix had 60 Vbeta and 13 Jbeta primers. The repertoire was sequenced with immunoSEQ multiplex PCR; TCRdb's copy has only in-frame clones and lacks some. The sample has 89,000 or so clones, under 80% seen once. This clone was observed once. The source material was PBMCs. This TCR was recovered from a man in his sixties in good health and CMV-seronegative. This chain connects TRBV13 to TRBJ1-5; the match to TRBD1 covers 9 bases. As DNA, the CDR3 is TGTGCCAGCAGCTTAGGCCGGACAGGGGCCAATCAGCCCCAGCATTTT. This sequence encodes CASSLGRTGANQPQHF.